One T cell receptor (beta chain) is described in this entry. Antigen unknown. This sample is part of a study of OX40 agonist ivuxolimab in advanced cancers. The repertoire was sequenced with immunoSEQ multiplex PCR; TCRdb's copy has only in-frame clones and lacks some. The data show about 41,000 clones, more than 80% seen once. The germline V and J ends were trimmed by 7 bases and 7 bases, with 15 bases remaining between them. The CDR3 spans 12 residues. Germline CDR1 is SGHRS and CDR2 is YFSETQ. Whole-study findings and limits: Nonresponders included some who also had low normalized T-cell clonal expansion. Clonal expansion in partial responders at 0.1-3.0 mg/kg ranked among the lowest. Antigen specificity remained undetermined for the expanded peripheral T cells.

The chain carries TRBV5-1 and TRBJ2-7; maybe TRBD2 (5 bases). Sequenced here: CD4+ or CD8+ T cells sorted from blood, sampled in a trial of the OX40 agonist ivuxolimab. The receptor comes from an adult with an advanced solid tumor such as melanoma, head and neck, liver or kidney cancer. The CDR3 is CASRSGSGEQYF. CDR3 nucleotide sequence: TGCGCCAGCCGGTCGGGTTCGGGGGAGCAGTACTTC.